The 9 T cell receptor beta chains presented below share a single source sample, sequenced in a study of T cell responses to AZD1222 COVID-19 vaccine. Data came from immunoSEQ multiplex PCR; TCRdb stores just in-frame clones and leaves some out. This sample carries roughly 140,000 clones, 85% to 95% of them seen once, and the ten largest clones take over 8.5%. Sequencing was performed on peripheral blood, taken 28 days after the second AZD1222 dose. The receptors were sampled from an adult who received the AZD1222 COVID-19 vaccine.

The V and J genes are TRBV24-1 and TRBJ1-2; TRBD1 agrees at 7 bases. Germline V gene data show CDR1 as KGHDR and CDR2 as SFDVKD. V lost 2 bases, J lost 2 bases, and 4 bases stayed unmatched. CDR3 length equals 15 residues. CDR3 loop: CATSDSTTGNYGYTF. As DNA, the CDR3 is TGTGCCACCAGTGATTCCACGACAGGGAACTATGGCTACACCTTC.

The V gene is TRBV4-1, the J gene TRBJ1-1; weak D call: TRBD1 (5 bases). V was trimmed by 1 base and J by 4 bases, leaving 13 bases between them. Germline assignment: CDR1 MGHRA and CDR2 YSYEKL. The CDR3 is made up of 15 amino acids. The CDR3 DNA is TGCGCCAGCAGCCAAGTCCAGGGAAGGAGCACTGAAGCTTTCTTT. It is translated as CASSQVQGRSTEAFF.

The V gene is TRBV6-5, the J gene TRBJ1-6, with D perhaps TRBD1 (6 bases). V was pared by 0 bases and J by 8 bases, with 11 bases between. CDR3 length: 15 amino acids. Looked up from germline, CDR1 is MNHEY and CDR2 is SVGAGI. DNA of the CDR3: TGTGCCAGCAGTTACTCAGGGCAGGGGTATTCACCCCTCCACTTT. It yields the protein CASSYSGQGYSPLHF.

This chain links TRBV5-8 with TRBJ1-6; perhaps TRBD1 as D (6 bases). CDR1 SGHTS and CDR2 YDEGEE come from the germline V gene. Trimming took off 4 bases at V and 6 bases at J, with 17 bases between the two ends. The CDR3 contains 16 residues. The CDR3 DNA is TGTGCCAGCAGCGAAACTTGGGACACCCGTAATTCACCCCTCCACTTT. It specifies CASSETWDTRNSPLHF.

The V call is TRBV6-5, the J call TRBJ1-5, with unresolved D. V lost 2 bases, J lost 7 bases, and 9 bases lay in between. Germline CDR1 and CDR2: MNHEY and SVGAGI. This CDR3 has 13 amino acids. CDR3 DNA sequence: TGTGCCAGCAGTTACAGGGTTGAGCAGCCCCAGCATTTT. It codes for CASSYRVEQPQHF.

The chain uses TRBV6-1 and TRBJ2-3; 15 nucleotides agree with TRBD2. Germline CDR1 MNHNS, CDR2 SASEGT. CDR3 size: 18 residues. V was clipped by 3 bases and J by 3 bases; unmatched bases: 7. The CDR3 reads CASSDGTSGGSGTDTQYF. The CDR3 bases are TGTGCCAGCAGTGACGGGACTAGCGGGGGGTCTGGTACAGATACGCAGTATTTT.

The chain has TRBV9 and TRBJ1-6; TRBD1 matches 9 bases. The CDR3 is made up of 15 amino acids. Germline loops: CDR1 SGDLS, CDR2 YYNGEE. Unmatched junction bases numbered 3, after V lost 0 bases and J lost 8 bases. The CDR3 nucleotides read TGTGCCAGCAGCGTAGTGGACAGGGGCGATTCACCCCTCCACTTT. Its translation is CASSVVDRGDSPLHF.

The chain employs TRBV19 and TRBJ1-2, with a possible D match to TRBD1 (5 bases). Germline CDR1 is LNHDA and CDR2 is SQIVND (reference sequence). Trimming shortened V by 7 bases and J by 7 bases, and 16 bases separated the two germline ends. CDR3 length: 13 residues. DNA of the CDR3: TGTGCCAGTAAGGGTCGTCACGGGGCTGGCTACACCTTC. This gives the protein CASKGRHGAGYTF.

CDR3: CASSSLRSSWAEQYF. The CDR3 region has the DNA TGTGCCAGCAGCTCCCTAAGGAGTAGCTGGGCCGAGCAGTACTTC. J is TRBJ2-7 and V is TRBV5-4; no definite D call. The germline V gene has CDR1 SGHNT and CDR2 YYREEE (reference sequence). The CDR3 extends over 15 amino acids. V lost 3 bases and J lost 6, with 19 bases in between.